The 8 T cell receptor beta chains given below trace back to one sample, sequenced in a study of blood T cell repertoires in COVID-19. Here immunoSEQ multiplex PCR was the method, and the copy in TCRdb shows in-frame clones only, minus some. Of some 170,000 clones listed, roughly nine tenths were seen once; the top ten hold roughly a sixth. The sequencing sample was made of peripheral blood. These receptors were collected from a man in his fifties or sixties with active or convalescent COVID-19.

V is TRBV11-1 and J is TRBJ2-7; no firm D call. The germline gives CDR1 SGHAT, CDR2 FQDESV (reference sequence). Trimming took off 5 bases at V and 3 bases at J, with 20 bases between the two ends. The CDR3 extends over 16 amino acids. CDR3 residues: CASSLNFGLAYYEQYF. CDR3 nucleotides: TGTGCCAGCAGCCTCAATTTCGGGTTAGCTTACTACGAGCAGTACTTC.

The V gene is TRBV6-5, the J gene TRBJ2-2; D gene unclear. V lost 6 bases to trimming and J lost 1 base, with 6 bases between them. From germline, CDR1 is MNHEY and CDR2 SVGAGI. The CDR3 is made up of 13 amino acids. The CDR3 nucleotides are TGTGCCAGCAGCAGACAGAACACCGGGGAGCTGTTTTTT. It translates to CASSRQNTGELFF.

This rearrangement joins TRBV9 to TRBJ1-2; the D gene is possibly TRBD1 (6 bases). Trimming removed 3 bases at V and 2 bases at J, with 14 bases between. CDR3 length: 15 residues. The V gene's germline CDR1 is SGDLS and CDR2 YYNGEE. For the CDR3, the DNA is TGTGCCAGCAGCGCCCGGGACAACAGGAACTATGGCTACACCTTC. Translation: CASSARDNRNYGYTF. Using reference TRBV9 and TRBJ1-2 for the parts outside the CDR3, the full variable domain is DSGVTQTPKHLITATGQRVTLRCSPRSGDLSVYWYQQSLDQGLQFLIQYYNGEERAKGNILERFSAQQFPDLHSELNLSSLELGDSALYFCASSARDNRNYGYTFGSGTRLTVV.

CDR3 region: CASGGINSNQPQHF. The CDR3 region has the DNA TGCGCCAGCGGGGGGATCAATAGCAATCAGCCCCAGCATTTT. The chain recombines TRBV10-2 with TRBJ1-5, with D tentatively TRBD1 (5 bases). The CDR3 contains 14 residues. Per the germline V gene, CDR1 is WSHSY and CDR2 is SAAADI. The V gene lost 8 bases and the J gene lost 0 bases, with 11 bases spanning the gap.

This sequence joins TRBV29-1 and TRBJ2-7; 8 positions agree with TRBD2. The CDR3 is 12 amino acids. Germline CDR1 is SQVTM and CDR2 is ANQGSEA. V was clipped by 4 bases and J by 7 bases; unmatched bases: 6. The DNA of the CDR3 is TGCAGCGTTGCCAGCGGGAGTGAAGAGCAGTACTTC. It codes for CSVASGSEEQYF.

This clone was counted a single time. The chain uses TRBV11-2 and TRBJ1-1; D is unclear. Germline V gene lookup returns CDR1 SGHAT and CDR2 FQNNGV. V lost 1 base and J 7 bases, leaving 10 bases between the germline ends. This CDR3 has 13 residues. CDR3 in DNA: TGTGCCAGCAGCTTAGCGGCAGGTTATGAAGCTTTCTTT. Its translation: CASSLAAGYEAFF.

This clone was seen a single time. For the CDR3, the DNA is TGTGCCAGCAGACTACTAGCGGGGGAATACAATGAGCAGTTCTTC. This codes for CASRLLAGEYNEQFF. This chain uses TRBV6-5 with TRBJ2-1; 11 positions agree with TRBD2. This CDR3 is built from 15 residues. J was trimmed by 4 bases and V by 6 bases; bases with no gene match: 5. Per germline, CDR1 MNHEY and CDR2 SVGAGI.

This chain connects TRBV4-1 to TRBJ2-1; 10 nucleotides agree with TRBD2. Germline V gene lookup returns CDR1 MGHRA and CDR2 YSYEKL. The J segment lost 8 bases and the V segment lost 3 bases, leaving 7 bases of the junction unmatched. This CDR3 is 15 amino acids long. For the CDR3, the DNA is TGCGCCAGCAGCCAGGGTCTAGCGGGAGTCGATGAGCAGTTCTTC. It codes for CASSQGLAGVDEQFF.